This T cell receptor (beta chain) was captured by sequencing in a study of human T cells and chemical hapten exposure. Study-wide context: Small pooled library volume differences mainly caused per-sample TCR yield variation. General study results and limits: Counts of TCRs above 1 in 1000 frequency stayed unchanged with DPC sensitization. In the PT1 data, expanded TCR counts showed a positive correlation with patch test score.

TCRdb reanalysed the RACE reads using MiXCR and keeps one entry per CDR3 protein. Here the sample spans approximately 400,000 distinct CDR3 sequences, roughly 5% being singletons. About this clonotype: As yet, its antigen is unknown.

This sample's time point: patch test 1, 2 weeks after DPC sensitization. Noted treatment: therapeutic diphenylcyclopropenone sensitization with weekly scalp DPC. Alopecia patients between 18 and 70 years old and suitable for DPC were used as donors. The material was whole blood, obtained in connection with sensitization to the hapten diphenylcyclopropenone (DPC). This clonotype was obtained from a woman between 50 and 59 years old with alopecia areata. Some clones in this sample may be carry-over from other donors' samples.

CDR3 protein: CASSPGRDFPSTDTQYF. For the CDR3, the DNA is TGTGCCAGCAGTCCGGGTAGGGACTTTCCTAGCACAGATACGCAGTATTTT. The rearrangement links TRBV6-6 to TRBJ2-3; maybe TRBD2 (6 bases). Germline lookup yields CDR1 MNHNY and CDR2 SVGAGI (reference sequence). This CDR3 spans 17 amino acids. The ends were cut back, 5 bases at V and 0 bases at J, with 18 bases in the middle.